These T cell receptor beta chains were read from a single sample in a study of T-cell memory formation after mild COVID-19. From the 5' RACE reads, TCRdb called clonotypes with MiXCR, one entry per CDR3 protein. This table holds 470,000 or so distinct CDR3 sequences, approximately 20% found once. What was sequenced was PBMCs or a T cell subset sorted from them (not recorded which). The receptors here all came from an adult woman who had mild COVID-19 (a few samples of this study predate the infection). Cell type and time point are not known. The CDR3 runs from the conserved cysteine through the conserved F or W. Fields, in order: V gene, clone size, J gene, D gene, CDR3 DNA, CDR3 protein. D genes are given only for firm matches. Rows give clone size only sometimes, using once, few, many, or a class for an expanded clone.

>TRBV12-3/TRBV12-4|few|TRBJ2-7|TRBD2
TGTGCCAGCAGTTTTGCTAGGGGGACTAGCGGGATCCCCTACGAGCAGTACTTC
CASSFARGTSGIPYEQYF
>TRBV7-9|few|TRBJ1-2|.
TGTGCCAGCAGCCCGACCCTAGCTAACTATGGCTACACCTTC
CASSPTLANYGYTF
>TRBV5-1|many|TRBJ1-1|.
TGCGCCAGCAGCTTGGGCCTTGACGCCAGGGCGATCCCCATGAACACTGAAGCTTTCTTT
CASSLGLDARAIPMNTEAFF
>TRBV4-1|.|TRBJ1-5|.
TGCGCCAGCAGCCAAGTTTCGGTCGGGATCGGGGCAGGGCAGCCCCAGCATTTT
CASSQVSVGIGAGQPQHF
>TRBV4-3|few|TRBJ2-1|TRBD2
TGCGCCAGCAGCCGAACTAGCGGGAGGGCCAATGAGCAGTTCTTC
CASSRTSGRANEQFF
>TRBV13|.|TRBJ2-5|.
TGTGCCAGCAGCTTAAGATCCGGGGGACCCCAAGAGACCCAGTACTTC
CASSLRSGGPQETQYF
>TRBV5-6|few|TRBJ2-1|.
TGTGCCAGCAGCTTGGATCCAGATTCCTACAATGAGCAGTTCTTC
CASSLDPDSYNEQFF
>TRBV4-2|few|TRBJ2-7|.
TGTGCCAGCAGCCCCCCAGACACCAACGAGCAGTACTTC
CASSPPDTNEQYF
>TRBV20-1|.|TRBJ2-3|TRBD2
TGCAGTGCTTTGACTAGCGGGAGCCCCTTGATCCGCACAGATACGCAGTATTTT
CSALTSGSPLIRTDTQYF
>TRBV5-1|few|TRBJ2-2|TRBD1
TGCGCCAGCAGCTTAGGGACAGGGGGCATCACCGGGGAGCTGTTTTTT
CASSLGTGGITGELFF
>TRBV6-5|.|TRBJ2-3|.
TGTGCCAGCAGTTTCACCGGGACCCCAGGCACAGATACGCAGTATTTT
CASSFTGTPGTDTQYF
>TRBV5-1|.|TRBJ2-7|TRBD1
TGCGCCAGCAGCTTTCACCCGGGACAGGGGCCATATTCGACCTACGAGCAGTACTTC
CASSFHPGQGPYSTYEQYF
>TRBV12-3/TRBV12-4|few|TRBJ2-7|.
TGTGCCAGCAGGCCTCCCGACAGGGAGGGAAGGTACTTC
CASRPPDREGRYF
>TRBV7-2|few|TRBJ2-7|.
TGTGCCAGCAGCTTGTGGGACTACGAGCAGTACTTC
CASSLWDYEQYF
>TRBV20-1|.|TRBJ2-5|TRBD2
TGCAGTGCTACCAGGGTGGGCGGGGGGCAACAAGAGACCCAGTACTTC
CSATRVGGGQQETQYF
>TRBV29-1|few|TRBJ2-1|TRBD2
TGCAGCGTTGAGACTAGCGGAACCTACTACAATGAGCAGTTCTTC
CSVETSGTYYNEQFF
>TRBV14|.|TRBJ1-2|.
TGTGCCAGCAGCCAAGTCAGAGGATTGGATGGCTACACCTTC
CASSQVRGLDGYTF
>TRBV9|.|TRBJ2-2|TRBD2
TGTGCCAGCAGCGTAGCCTTAGCGGGGGGGCCGAACACCGGGGAGCTGTTTTTT
CASSVALAGGPNTGELFF
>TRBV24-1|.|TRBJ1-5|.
TGTGCCACCAGTGATTTCGGGGTGAACCAGCCCCAGCATTTT
CATSDFGVNQPQHF
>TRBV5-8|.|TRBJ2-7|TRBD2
TGTGCCAGCAGCTCGGGCCCGGGGGGATACGAGCAGTACTTC
CASSSGPGGYEQYF
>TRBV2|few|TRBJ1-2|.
TGTGCCAGCAGTGACTCGGGCCCTCGAGCGGGTGGCTACACCTTC
CASSDSGPRAGGYTF
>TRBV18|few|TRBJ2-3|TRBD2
TGTGCCAGCTCACCCGGGACTAGCGGCCCGGCAGATACGCAGTATTTT
CASSPGTSGPADTQYF
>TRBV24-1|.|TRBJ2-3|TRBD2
TGTGCCACCAGTCCCCTCCCCGGGACTAGCGGGGAAACTAGCACAGATACGCAGTATTTT
CATSPLPGTSGETSTDTQYF
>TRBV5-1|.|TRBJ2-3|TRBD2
TGCGCCAGCAGCTTCGGGCCTAGCGGGGTTAAAACTGGCAGAGATACGCAGTATTTT
CASSFGPSGVKTGRDTQYF
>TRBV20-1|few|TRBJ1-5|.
TGCAGTGCTAGAGGGCAGGCGATCCTTAGCAATCAGCCCCAGCATTTT
CSARGQAILSNQPQHF
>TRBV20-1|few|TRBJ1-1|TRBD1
TGCAGTGCTGAGTATCCGGGACAGGAGGAACCTGAAGCTTTCTTT
CSAEYPGQEEPEAFF
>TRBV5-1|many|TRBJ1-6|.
TGCGCCAGCAGCTACACAGCGGAGAATTCACCCCTCCACTTT
CASSYTAENSPLHF
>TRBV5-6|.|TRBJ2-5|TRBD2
TGTGCCAGCAGCGACTTGCGGGGGGAAGAGACCCAGTACTTC
CASSDLRGEETQYF
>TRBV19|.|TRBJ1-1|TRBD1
TGTGCCAGTAGTATAGCGAGAGACAGGGGCTATCGGAACACTGAAGCTTTCTTT
CASSIARDRGYRNTEAFF
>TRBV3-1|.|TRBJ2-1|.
TGTGCCAGCAGCCAAGTTAACAATGAGCAGTTCTTC
CASSQVNNEQFF
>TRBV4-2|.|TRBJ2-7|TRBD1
TGTGCCAGCAGCCAAGCCGGGACAGTCTCCTACGAGCAGTACTTC
CASSQAGTVSYEQYF
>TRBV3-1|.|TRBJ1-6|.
TGTGCCAGCAGCCAAGGACCTAGTTCACCCCTCCACTTT
CASSQGPSSPLHF
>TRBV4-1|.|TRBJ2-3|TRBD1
TGCGCCAGCAGCCAGACAGGGGGAACAGATACGCAGTATTTT
CASSQTGGTDTQYF
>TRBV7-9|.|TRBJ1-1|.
TGTGCCAGCGCGTTCGGAGCATACATGAACACTGAAGCTTTCTTT
CASAFGAYMNTEAFF
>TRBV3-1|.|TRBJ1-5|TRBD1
TGTGCCAGCAGCCAAGCGCCAGGACAGGGCAATCAGCCCCAGCATTTT
CASSQAPGQGNQPQHF
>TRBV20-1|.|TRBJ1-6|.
TGCAGTGCTAGTCGGGCGCGGAATTCACCCCTCCACTTT
CSASRARNSPLHF
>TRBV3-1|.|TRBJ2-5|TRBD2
TGTGCCAGCAGCCGGCGGACTAGCGGGAGATCAGAGACCCAGTACTTC
CASSRRTSGRSETQYF
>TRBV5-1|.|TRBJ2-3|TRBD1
TGCGCCAGCAGCTTGGGGGGGACAGGGCAAGATACGCAGTATTTT
CASSLGGTGQDTQYF
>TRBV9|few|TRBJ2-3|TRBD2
TGTGCCAGCAGCGTAGCGATAGCGGGGGGCACAGATACGCAGTATTTT
CASSVAIAGGTDTQYF
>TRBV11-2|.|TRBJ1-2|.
TGTGCCAGCAGCACCTCCAGGGGCCGTGGCTGCACCTTC
CASSTSRGRGCTF
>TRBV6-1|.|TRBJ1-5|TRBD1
TGTGCCAGCAGTGTCCGGACAGGGGCCCTTCCTAGCCAGCCCCAGCATTTT
CASSVRTGALPSQPQHF
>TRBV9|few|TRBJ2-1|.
TGTGCCAGCAGCGTAGCTGGGATAGCATTCTATGAGCAGTTCTTC
CASSVAGIAFYEQFF
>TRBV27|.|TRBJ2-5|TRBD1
TGTGCCAGCAGTTTACACAGGGGTGGGGAGACCCAGTACTTC
CASSLHRGGETQYF
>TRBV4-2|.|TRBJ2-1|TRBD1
TGTGCCAGCAGCCAAGATGTAGGGACAGGGGGGCATGAGCAGTTCTTC
CASSQDVGTGGHEQFF
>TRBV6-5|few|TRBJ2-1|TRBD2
TGTGCCAGCAGAACCTCGCGCGGGGGAATCGGTGAGCAGTTCTTC
CASRTSRGGIGEQFF
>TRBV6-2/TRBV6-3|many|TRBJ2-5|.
TGTGCCAGCAGTCCGGGGCTGGAGACCCAGTACTTC
CASSPGLETQYF
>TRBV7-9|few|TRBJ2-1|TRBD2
TGTGCCAGCAGCGCGCCGGGACTAGCGGGAGATGAGCAGTTCTTC
CASSAPGLAGDEQFF
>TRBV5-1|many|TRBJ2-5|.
TGCGCCAGCAGCTTAGACCTTTATGGAGAGACCCAGTACTTC
CASSLDLYGETQYF
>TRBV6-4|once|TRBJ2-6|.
TGTGCCAGCAGTGCCCTCGAGGGGACTAACGTCCTGACTTTC
CASSALEGTNVLTF
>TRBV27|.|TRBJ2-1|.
TGTGCCAGCAGTACGGGGTTTTACAATGAGCAGTTCTTC
CASSTGFYNEQFF
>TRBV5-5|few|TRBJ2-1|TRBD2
TGTGCCAGCAGCCCCGCTAGCGGGACCTACAATGAGCAGTTCTTC
CASSPASGTYNEQFF
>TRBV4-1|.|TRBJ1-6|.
TGCGCCAGCAGCCAAACAGGGAGCTCCTATAATTCACCCCTCCACTTT
CASSQTGSSYNSPLHF
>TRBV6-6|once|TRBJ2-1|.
TGTGCCAGCAGAGAGAGTAGCGGCAATGAGCAGTTCTTC
CASRESSGNEQFF
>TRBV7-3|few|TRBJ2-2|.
TGTGCCAGCAGCTTAGCGGGGGCACTAAACACCGGGGAGCTGTTTTTT
CASSLAGALNTGELFF
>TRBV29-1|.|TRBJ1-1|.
TGCAGCGTTGAGGGTCAACAGGGCGGGGGCACTGAAGCTTTCTTT
CSVEGQQGGGTEAFF
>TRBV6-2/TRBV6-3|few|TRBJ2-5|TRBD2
TGTGCCAGCATGAGGATCCGGCTAGCGGATCAAGAGACCCAGTACTTC
CASMRIRLADQETQYF
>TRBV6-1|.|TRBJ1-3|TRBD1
TGTGCCAGCGGGGGGGACAGTCCTCGGGGCACCATATATTTT
CASGGDSPRGTIYF
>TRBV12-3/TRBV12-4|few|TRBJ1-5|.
TGTGCCAGCAGTGCTACAGGGTTGCGCAATCAGCCCCAGCATTTT
CASSATGLRNQPQHF
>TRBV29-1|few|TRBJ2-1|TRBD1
TGCAGCGTTAAAAGACAGGGGGCCTACAATGAGCAGTTCTTC
CSVKRQGAYNEQFF